A single sample is the source of the 11 T cell receptor beta chains below, sequenced in a study of vaccination and CD4 T cells after COVID-19. The Oncomine TCR Beta short-read assay was applied to DNA of cultured CD4+ T cells. Each CDR3 protein is one row after TCRdb ran MiXCR on the PCR reads. The repertoire holds fewer than 11,000 distinct CDR3 sequences, less than 70% seen once, with 30% to 35% in the top ten. The treatment: roughly ten-day PBMC culture with coronavirus spike peptide pools or control peptides (ViraFEST assay). These receptors' targets are unknown. Sequenced material: CD4+ T cells from blood, cultured in vitro. The receptors here all came from a human donor who had recovered from COVID-19.

The chain joins TRBV6-1 to TRBJ1-3, with 8 bases lining up with TRBD1. The CDR3 covers 15 residues. The J segment lost 4 bases and the V segment lost 3 bases, leaving 5 bases of the junction unmatched. The germline V gene has CDR1 MNHNS and CDR2 SASEGT. The CDR3 loop reads CASSDDRGGGNTIYF. The DNA of the CDR3 is TGTGCCAGCAGTGACGACAGGGGCGGGGGAAACACCATATATTTT.

V gene TRBV21-1 combines with J gene TRBJ1-1. TRBV21-1 is a listed pseudogene. The CDR3 runs to 14 residues. CDR3 sequence: CASSKGARNTEAFF. The CDR3 nucleotides read TGTGCCAGCAGCAAAGGGGCCCGGAACACTGAAGCTTTCTTT.

The chain employs TRBV7-2 and TRBJ2-7; D is unresolved. The CDR3 runs 11 residues. Deletions cut 0 bases from V and 6 bases from J, with 3 bases between. Germline V gives CDR1 SGHTA, CDR2 FQGNSA. CDR3 bases: TGTGCCAGCAGCTTAGCGGGCGAGCAGTACTTC. It codes for CASSLAGEQYF.

In this sample, this clonotype turned up a few times. The chain joins TRBV15 to TRBJ2-7; D remains unclear. CDR3 length: 13 residues. V gave up 3 bases and J gave up 3 bases, with 9 bases separating them. Germline CDR1 LNHNV, CDR2 YYDKDF (reference sequence). The CDR3 reads CATSSRSHYEQYF. CDR3 bases: TGTGCCACCAGCAGCCGGAGTCACTACGAGCAGTACTTC.

This clonotype was recorded a few times. The chain recombines TRBV6-1 with TRBJ1-1; D might be TRBD1 (5 bases). The germline V and J ends were trimmed by 3 bases and 0 bases, with 17 bases remaining between them. The germline CDR1 and CDR2 sequences are MNHNS and SASEGT. The CDR3 totals 17 residues. CDR3 amino acids: CASSEGPARLMNTEAFF. CDR3 nucleotide sequence: TGTGCCAGCAGTGAGGGACCCGCCCGGTTGATGAACACTGAAGCTTTCTTT.

The chain is built from TRBV6-1 and TRBJ2-2, with no clear D. The CDR3 runs 16 residues. Germline V lookup: CDR1 MNHNS, CDR2 SASEGT. The ends were cut back, 1 base at V and 4 bases at J, with 13 bases in the middle. CDR3 nucleotide sequence: TGTGCCAGCAGTGAAGTTTCTAATTTGGGCACCGGGGAGCTGTTTTTT. The encoded protein is CASSEVSNLGTGELFF.

This chain connects TRBV6-4 to TRBJ1-6, with D unclear. Germline V lookup: CDR1 MRHNA, CDR2 SNTAGT. The CDR3 length is 14 residues. Trimming left V 2 bases short and J 8 bases short, with 10 bases between. The CDR3 reads CASSDRASDSPLHF. CDR3 in DNA: TGTGCCAGCAGTGACCGGGCCTCCGATTCACCCCTCCACTTT.

The genes are TRBV11-2 and TRBJ1-6; D gene ambiguous. CDR1 is SGHAT, CDR2 FQNNGV, per germline. The V gene lost 3 bases and the J gene lost 3 bases, with 12 bases spanning the gap. CDR3 size: 16 residues. CDR3: CASSFGWANYNSPLHF. The CDR3 coding sequence is TGTGCCAGCAGCTTTGGGTGGGCTAACTATAATTCACCCCTCCACTTT.

The V gene is TRBV5-1, the J gene TRBJ2-3; 10 nucleotides line up with TRBD2. The CDR3 has 15 residues. V dropped 6 bases and J dropped 4; count of bases not matched to a gene: 8. The germline V gene has CDR1 SGHRS and CDR2 YFSETQ. CDR3 sequence (DNA): TGCGCCAGCACGGCTAGCGGGAGCTTGGCAGATACGCAGTATTTT. Translation: CASTASGSLADTQYF.

The rearrangement uses TRBV6-2 or TRBV6-3 and TRBJ2-2; tentatively, D is TRBD1 (6 bases). Germline values: CDR1 MNHEY, CDR2 SVGEGT. Trimming took 1 base from V and 0 from J, leaving 15 bases between them. The CDR3 is 18 amino acids. The chain's CDR3 is CASSYWGRGAANTGELFF. The CDR3, as DNA: TGTGCCAGCAGTTACTGGGGGCGAGGGGCCGCGAACACCGGGGAGCTGTTTTTT.

This clonotype was found a few times. The rearrangement uses TRBV20-1 and TRBJ2-4; tentatively, D is TRBD1 (6 bases). CDR3 size: 14 residues. Deletions cut 5 bases from V and 4 bases from J, with 15 bases between. CDR1 and CDR2 (germline): DFQATT, SNEGSKA (reference sequence). In nucleotides, the CDR3 is TGCAGTGCTGAATTATCGGGACATAAAAACATTCAGTACTTC. Amino acids: CSAELSGHKNIQYF.